The next 32 T cell receptor beta chains were all read from a single sample in a study of T-cell memory formation after mild COVID-19. TCRdb passed the 5' RACE reads through MiXCR, listing each CDR3 protein once. Here the sample spans 580,000 or so distinct CDR3 sequences, 15% to 20% being singletons. The material sequenced was PBMCs or a T cell subset sorted from them (not recorded which). These receptors came from an adult woman who had mild COVID-19 (a few samples of this study predate the infection). Cell type and time point are not known.

The J gene is TRBJ2-6, the V gene TRBV18; D uncertain. The CDR3 runs 14 residues. Germline V gene sequence: CDR1 KGHSH, CDR2 LQKENI. Trimming left V 6 bases short and J 2 bases short, with 8 bases between. This CDR3 is CASSYDPGANVLTF. The CDR3 nucleotides read TGTGCCAGCTCCTACGACCCTGGGGCCAACGTCCTGACTTTC.

J is TRBJ2-2 and V is TRBV12-5; 7 bases map to TRBD2. This CDR3 region has 14 residues. Per germline, CDR1 LGHNT and CDR2 FRNRAP. V dropped 10 bases and J dropped 4; count of bases not matched to a gene: 9. This CDR3 is CATRPGGGTGELFF. In DNA form, the CDR3 reads TGTGCTACCCGGCCGGGGGGTGGCACCGGGGAGCTGTTTTTT.

This clonotype was detected a few times. The chain is built from TRBV4-2 and TRBJ1-4; D unclear. The CDR3 runs 17 residues. Germline CDR1 and CDR2: LGHNA and YNFKEQ. Trimming cost V 0 bases and J 0 bases, with 11 bases left between them. The CDR3 DNA follows: TGTGCCAGCAGCCAAGAGATAGTTATTACAACTAATGAAAAACTGTTTTTT. This encodes CASSQEIVITTNEKLFF.

The chain has TRBV18 and TRBJ2-3; 8 bases agree with TRBD1. After removal of 1 base from V and 0 bases from J, the junction contained 12 bases not matched to a gene. CDR1 KGHSH and CDR2 LQKENI come from the germline V gene. The CDR3 is 19 amino acids. CDR3 DNA sequence: TGTGCCAGCTCACCACTAGGACAGGGAGGCAGGAAAAGCACAGATACGCAGTATTTT. This sequence encodes CASSPLGQGGRKSTDTQYF.

The V gene is TRBV7-2, the J gene TRBJ2-1, with D perhaps TRBD2 (6 bases). Deletions cut 6 bases from V and 6 bases from J, with 24 bases between. The CDR3 is made up of 17 amino acids. Germline lookup yields CDR1 SGHTA and CDR2 FQGNSA. CDR3 residues: CASRARGGRLGGNEQFF. CDR3 DNA sequence: TGTGCCAGCAGGGCCAGAGGCGGCCGGCTCGGGGGCAATGAGCAGTTCTTC.

The rearrangement links TRBV14 to TRBJ1-2; no firm D call. Trimming left V 0 bases short and J 5 bases short, with 10 bases between. The germline gives CDR1 SGHDN, CDR2 FVKESK. CDR3 length equals 14 residues. CDR3 sequence reads: CASSQDHLLYGYTF. The DNA for the CDR3 is TGTGCCAGCAGCCAAGACCACCTCCTGTATGGCTACACCTTC.

This clonotype was counted a few times. Here the CDR3 reads CASSLGGTGEKLFF. In nucleotides, the CDR3 is TGTGCCAGCAGCTTGGGGGGGACGGGTGAAAAACTGTTTTTT. The V gene is TRBV7-6, the J gene TRBJ1-4, with D perhaps matching TRBD1 (5 bases). The CDR3 length is 14 residues. V was trimmed by 3 bases and J by 7 bases, leaving 12 bases between them. Per germline, CDR1 SGHVS and CDR2 FNYEAQ.

The sample holds a few counts of this clonotype. The chain has TRBV5-1 and TRBJ2-5; 12 bases are a match to TRBD2. The CDR3 runs to 15 residues. In germline, CDR1 is SGHRS, CDR2 YFSETQ. V was pared by 5 bases and J by 5 bases, with 7 bases of the junction left unmatched. The CDR3 DNA reads as TGCGCCAGCAGGACTGAGCTAGCGGGGGGGGAGACCCAGTACTTC. Protein: CASRTELAGGETQYF.

This clonotype appeared a few times. This chain joins TRBV6-6 and TRBJ2-1; D is uncertain. Germline CDR1 MNHNY, CDR2 SVGAGI (reference sequence). V was clipped by 5 bases and J by 2 bases, with 10 bases between them. The CDR3 runs to 14 residues. CDR3 sequence: CASSPTVAYNEQFF. CDR3 bases: TGTGCCAGCAGTCCCACGGTCGCCTACAATGAGCAGTTCTTC.

There are a few counts of this clonotype. The rearrangement links TRBV20-1 to TRBJ2-7, with TRBD2 matching over 11 bases. This CDR3 comprises 14 residues. V dropped 5 bases and J dropped 4; count of bases not matched to a gene: 7. The germline gives CDR1 DFQATT, CDR2 SNEGSKA (reference sequence). CDR3: CSAGLAGGIYEQYF. The CDR3 region has the DNA TGCAGTGCTGGGCTAGCGGGGGGTATATACGAGCAGTACTTC.

This clonotype was picked up a small number of times. The CDR3 protein is CASRRTSGGKDTQYF. DNA of the CDR3: TGTGCCAGCAGGAGGACTAGCGGGGGAAAAGATACGCAGTATTTT. This chain joins TRBV6-6 and TRBJ2-3; 13 bases match TRBD2. Per germline, CDR1 MNHNY and CDR2 SVGAGI (reference sequence). After removal of 6 bases from V and 5 bases from J, the junction contained 5 bases not matched to a gene. The CDR3 spans 15 residues.

This chain uses TRBV30 with TRBJ1-1, with unresolved D. Trimming pared 4 bases from V and 0 bases from J, leaving 6 bases between. The CDR3 contains 12 residues. CDR1 is GTSNPN, CDR2 SVGIG, per germline (reference sequence). CDR3 protein: CAWTEMNTEAFF. The CDR3 nucleotides are TGTGCCTGGACAGAGATGAACACTGAAGCTTTCTTT.

This clonotype occurred a few times. The V call is TRBV18, the J call TRBJ2-1, with 10 bases matching TRBD2. Germline lookup yields CDR1 KGHSH and CDR2 LQKENI. CDR3 length equals 17 residues. V shed 6 bases and J 5 bases; nucleotides not matched to a gene: 13. The CDR3 DNA follows: TGTGCCAGCTCTTTTCTAAAGAAGCGGGAGGGTGACAATGAGCAGTTCTTC. It codes for CASSFLKKREGDNEQFF.

This clonotype was found a few times. This chain joins TRBV4-2 and TRBJ1-2; 9 bases match TRBD1. Germline CDR1 LGHNA, CDR2 YNFKEQ. Germline trimming cut 4 bases from V and 2 bases from J; bases unmatched to any gene: 8. The CDR3 runs to 16 residues. The CDR3 DNA reads TGTGCCAGCAGCCGGACAGGGGCCCTGGAAAACTATGGCTACACCTTC. Encoded protein: CASSRTGALENYGYTF.

A few counts support this clonotype. The V and J genes are TRBV12-3 or TRBV12-4 and TRBJ1-2, with TRBD1 matching over 9 bases. The CDR3 extends over 14 amino acids. J was trimmed by 8 bases and V by 6 bases; bases with no gene match: 10. CDR3 amino acids: CASSLQGALRGYTF. The CDR3 nucleotides read TGTGCCAGCAGCCTACAGGGGGCCCTGAGAGGCTACACCTTC.

This clonotype has only a few counts. V is TRBV6-5 and J is TRBJ1-1; no firm D call. The germline CDR1 and CDR2 sequences are MNHEY and SVGAGI. V dropped 2 bases and J dropped 4 bases, with 11 bases sitting between them. This CDR3 spans 14 amino acids. The CDR3 here is CASSYGQLVTEAFF. The CDR3 DNA follows: TGTGCCAGCAGTTACGGGCAGTTGGTCACTGAAGCTTTCTTT.

V and J are TRBV29-1 and TRBJ2-2, with 9 bases matching TRBD1. The germline V gene has CDR1 SQVTM and CDR2 ANQGSEA. V shed 4 bases, J shed 5 bases, and the junction held 5 bases outside the gene matches. This CDR3 spans 14 amino acids. CDR3: CSVAPGQGTGELFF. CDR3 DNA: TGCAGCGTTGCCCCGGGACAGGGAACCGGGGAGCTGTTTTTT.

A few counts support this clonotype. V and J are TRBV4-1 and TRBJ1-1; 12 bases match TRBD1. The V segment lost 3 bases and the J segment 3 bases; nucleotides outside the gene matches: 8. The CDR3 is 17 residues long. Germline V gene data show CDR1 as MGHRA and CDR2 as YSYEKL. CDR3 sequence reads: CASSHSGTGGGDTEAFF. The CDR3 DNA follows: TGCGCCAGCAGCCATTCCGGGACAGGGGGCGGAGACACTGAAGCTTTCTTT.

This clonotype was detected only a few times. V gene TRBV6-5 combines with J gene TRBJ1-1; 7 nucleotides line up with TRBD1. This CDR3 is 21 amino acids long. CDR1 MNHEY and CDR2 SVGAGI come from the germline V gene. Unmatched junction bases numbered 19, after V lost 0 bases and J lost 0 bases. Here the CDR3 DNA reads TGTGCCAGCAGTTACTCGTATTGGACAGGTGGGGGGAAGGAGGTGAACACTGAAGCTTTCTTT. It translates to CASSYSYWTGGGKEVNTEAFF.

This clonotype was seen a handful of times. The chain recombines TRBV9 with TRBJ1-4, with TRBD1 as a possible D gene (5 bases). V lost 3 bases, J lost 4 bases, and 10 bases lay in between. Germline CDR1 SGDLS, CDR2 YYNGEE. This CDR3 comprises 14 residues. The CDR3 DNA sequence: TGTGCCAGCAGCGGACTGGGGCATAATGAAAAACTGTTTTTT. This translates into CASSGLGHNEKLFF. The complete variable domain, with remaining parts taken from reference TRBV9 and TRBJ1-4, reads DSGVTQTPKHLITATGQRVTLRCSPRSGDLSVYWYQQSLDQGLQFLIQYYNGEERAKGNILERFSAQQFPDLHSELNLSSLELGDSALYFCASSGLGHNEKLFFGSGTQLSVL.

This clonotype was seen a handful of times. This chain connects TRBV18 to TRBJ1-2, with TRBD1 matching over 7 bases. Trimming removed 3 bases from V and 3 bases from J; junction bases left unmatched: 4. CDR1 and CDR2 from the germline V gene are KGHSH and LQKENI. The CDR3 consists of 14 residues. The CDR3 bases are TGTGCCAGCTCACCGACAGGGTCGGACTATGGCTACACCTTC. Protein product: CASSPTGSDYGYTF.

This clonotype was counted between two and nine times. The chain joins TRBV3-1 to TRBJ2-2, with TRBD2 matching over 8 bases. The ends lost 4 bases at V and 4 bases at J; junction bases unmatched: 8. Germline values: CDR1 LGHDT, CDR2 YNNKEL (reference sequence). The CDR3 has 16 residues. The CDR3, as DNA: TGTGCCAGCAGCCTCTTGGAGCGGGAGTTCACCGGGGAGCTGTTTTTT. Residues: CASSLLEREFTGELFF.

The chain links TRBV6-5 to TRBJ1-2; no reliable D call. Germline V gene lookup returns CDR1 MNHEY and CDR2 SVGAGI. CDR3 size: 15 residues. V was cut by 5 bases and J by 4 bases, with 17 bases left in between. The CDR3 protein is CASSTAPVPSYGYTF. CDR3 DNA sequence: TGTGCCAGCAGTACGGCCCCAGTCCCTAGCTATGGCTACACCTTC.

The chain recombines TRBV30 with TRBJ2-5; 9 bases are shared with TRBD1. The CDR3 runs to 14 residues. Trimming removed 3 bases from V and 1 base from J; junction bases left unmatched: 3. Germline V gene lookup returns CDR1 GTSNPN and CDR2 SVGIG (reference sequence). CDR3 loop: CAWSRQGGQETQYF. CDR3 coding DNA: TGTGCCTGGAGCAGACAGGGGGGCCAAGAGACCCAGTACTTC.

V is TRBV19 and J is TRBJ2-7, with D perhaps assigned TRBD1 or TRBD2 (7 bases each). V gave up 5 bases and J gave up 2 bases, with 16 bases separating them. CDR3 length: 15 amino acids. CDR1 and CDR2 from the germline V gene are LNHDA and SQIVND (reference sequence). CDR3 DNA: TGTGCCAGTAGTCCGGGGCCAGGGGGGGCCTACGAGCAGTACTTC. The encoded protein is CASSPGPGGAYEQYF. Drawing the rest from reference TRBV19 and TRBJ2-7, the complete variable domain is DGGITQSPKYLFRKEGQNVTLSCEQNLNHDAMYWYRQDPGQGLRLIYYSQIVNDFQKGDIAEGYSVSREKKESFPLTVTSAQKNPTAFYLCASSPGPGGAYEQYFGPGTRLTVT.

The chain is built from TRBV5-1 and TRBJ1-1; 7 bases agree with TRBD1. CDR1 is SGHRS, CDR2 YFSETQ, per germline. The CDR3 runs 14 residues. J gave up 5 bases and V 6 bases, and 10 bases lay outside the gene matches. CDR3 DNA: TGCGCCAGCACCCGCGACGGGACAGTTACTGAAGCTTTCTTT. This encodes CASTRDGTVTEAFF.

The chain uses TRBV7-2 and TRBJ1-1; 10 bases align to TRBD1. The CDR3 consists of 13 residues. V was pared by 1 base and J by 11 bases, with 4 bases of the junction left unmatched. Germline V gene sequence: CDR1 SGHTA, CDR2 FQGNSA. CDR3 nucleotide sequence: TGTGCCAGCAGCTTAGGAAGACAGGGGGCGGCTTTCTTT. It is translated as CASSLGRQGAAFF.

J is TRBJ1-1 and V is TRBV5-6; 7 bases are shared with TRBD1. Trimming removed 4 bases from V and 10 bases from J; junction bases left unmatched: 10. CDR1 and CDR2 (germline): SGHDT, YYEEEE. This CDR3 region has 13 residues. CDR3 DNA: TGTGCCAGCAGCGAAGGGACAGCCGCAGGAGCTTTCTTT. It yields the protein CASSEGTAAGAFF.

The chain uses TRBV4-3 and TRBJ1-1; perhaps TRBD1 as D (5 bases). The germline gives CDR1 LGHNA, CDR2 YSLEER. V shed 5 bases and J shed 11 bases, with 12 bases lying between them. The CDR3 totals 11 residues. The CDR3 bases are TGCGCCAGCAGCGGAAGGGGCATGGCTTTCTTT. It translates to CASSGRGMAFF.

This clonotype was picked up many times. The chain uses TRBV5-1 and TRBJ2-7; 8 bases are a match to TRBD2. Per germline, CDR1 SGHRS and CDR2 YFSETQ. CDR3 size: 15 residues. J was trimmed by 6 bases and V by 0 bases; bases with no gene match: 8. CDR3 sequence reads: CASSLVTAGVSEQYF. The CDR3 bases are TGCGCCAGCAGCTTGGTTACAGCGGGAGTATCCGAGCAGTACTTC.

The chain uses TRBV14 and TRBJ2-5; 9 bases line up with TRBD1. V lost 0 bases and J lost 2; bases outside the gene matches: 4. The CDR3 loop spans 16 amino acids. Germline CDR1 and CDR2: SGHDN and FVKESK. Here the CDR3 DNA reads TGTGCCAGCAGCCAAGAGTTCGGACAGGGGCAAGAGACCCAGTACTTC. Translation gives CASSQEFGQGQETQYF.

This chain joins TRBV5-1 and TRBJ1-2; 7 bases match TRBD1. The CDR3 contains 13 residues. J gave up 6 bases and V 0 bases, and 2 bases lay outside the gene matches. Germline loops: CDR1 SGHRS, CDR2 YFSETQ. DNA for the CDR3: TGCGCCAGCAGCTTGGAACAGGGGAATGGCTACACCTTC. Its translation: CASSLEQGNGYTF.